Following are 14 T cell receptor beta chains from one sample sequenced in a study of cytomegalovirus exposure and HLA in healthy donors. Vbeta (60) and Jbeta (13) primers were used in the PCR. Clones were read by immunoSEQ multiplex PCR, and TCRdb kept only the in-frame ones, dropping some. The repertoire has around 110,000 clones, 60% to 80% of them found once; the top ten carry 2% to 2.5%. The material sequenced was PBMCs. Receptor source: a man aged 40-55 years in good health and CMV-seronegative.

The J gene is TRBJ1-3, the V gene TRBV9, with D perhaps TRBD1 (6 bases). The V end lost 0 bases, the J end lost 9 bases, and 10 bases lay between the germline ends. Germline assignment: CDR1 SGDLS and CDR2 YYNGEE. The CDR3 has 13 residues. CDR3 sequence (DNA): TGTGCCAGCAGCGTAGAACAGGGTGGCACCATATATTTT. Protein sequence: CASSVEQGGTIYF.

The V and J genes are TRBV19 and TRBJ2-2; 8 bases fit TRBD1. The CDR3 consists of 16 residues. After removal of 3 bases from V and 7 bases from J, the junction contained 10 bases not matched to a gene. Germline CDR1 is LNHDA and CDR2 is SQIVND (reference sequence). CDR3 in DNA: TGTGCCAGTAGTATGGGGACAGGAGCTTGGGGCGGGGAGCTGTTTTTT. Translation gives CASSMGTGAWGGELFF.

The chain is built from TRBV5-1 and TRBJ1-3; D not certain. The germline CDR1 and CDR2 sequences are SGHRS and YFSETQ. V shed 0 bases and J shed 4 bases, with 17 bases lying between them. The CDR3 contains 17 residues. The CDR3 region has the DNA TGCGCCAGCAGCTTGGGGAACCCCAGGTTTGGCGGAAACACCATATATTTT. As protein: CASSLGNPRFGGNTIYF. Full variable domain (remainder filled in from reference TRBV5-1 and TRBJ1-3): KAGVTQTPRYLIKTRGQQVTLSCSPISGHRSVSWYQQTPGQGLQFLFEYFSETQRNKGNFPGRFSGRQFSNSRSEMNVSTLELGDSALYLCASSLGNPRFGGNTIYFGEGSWLTVV.

This clone was seen only a few times. The chain has TRBV19 and TRBJ1-2; possible D gene TRBD1, 6 bases. V was shortened by 7 bases and J by 8 bases, with 23 bases between the two germline ends. Germline V gives CDR1 LNHDA, CDR2 SQIVND (reference sequence). The CDR3 spans 15 residues. The CDR3 sequence is CASTPGGRGQGGYTF. CDR3 sequence (DNA): TGTGCCAGTACACCGGGGGGCCGGGGCCAGGGGGGCTACACCTTC.

This clone turned up a few times. The chain joins TRBV5-1 to TRBJ2-4; 14 nucleotides agree with TRBD2. With V trimmed by 4 bases and J by 6 bases, 6 bases remained unmatched. The CDR3 sequence is 16 residues long. Germline V CDR1 and CDR2: SGHRS, YFSETQ. In nucleotides, the CDR3 is TGCGCCAGCAGCCAAGGACTAGCGGGGGGCTCAAACATTCAGTACTTC. This gives the protein CASSQGLAGGSNIQYF.

V gene TRBV19 combines with J gene TRBJ2-7; 13 bases fit TRBD2. V was clipped by 4 bases and J by 2 bases; unmatched bases: 2. Germline CDR1 and CDR2: LNHDA and SQIVND (reference sequence). CDR3 length: 15 amino acids. CDR3 sequence (DNA): TGTGCCAGTAGTACTGGACTAGCGGGGGCCTACGAGCAGTACTTC. Translation gives CASSTGLAGAYEQYF.

J is TRBJ2-5 and V is TRBV7-2, with 9 bases matching TRBD2. V lost 4 bases and J lost 9; bases outside the gene matches: 12. The CDR3 has 15 residues. CDR1 and CDR2 from the germline V gene are SGHTA and FQGNSA. The DNA for the CDR3 is TGTGCCAGCAGCTCCCAGGCGGGAGGGCTGGTGTCCCAGTACTTC. Protein: CASSSQAGGLVSQYF.

The chain has TRBV11-1 and TRBJ2-7, with 9 positions matching TRBD1. V lost 5 bases and J lost 8; bases outside the gene matches: 13. The CDR3 is 15 residues long. Germline-derived CDR1 and CDR2 are SGHAT and FQDESV (reference sequence). CDR3 loop: CASSPLSGQGFQQYF. In DNA, the CDR3 is TGTGCCAGCAGCCCTCTATCGGGACAGGGATTTCAGCAGTACTTC.

The chain is built from TRBV9 and TRBJ1-4; TRBD1 matches at 9 bases. The CDR3 contains 14 residues. Per germline, CDR1 SGDLS and CDR2 YYNGEE. Trimming cost V 3 bases and J 8 bases; bases outside gene matches: 5. The CDR3 reads CASSENRGREKLFF. The CDR3 DNA sequence: TGTGCCAGCAGCGAGAACAGGGGGCGGGAAAAACTGTTTTTT.

This sequence joins TRBV2 and TRBJ1-5; the D gene is possibly TRBD1 (6 bases). CDR1 is SNHLY and CDR2 is FYNNEI in the germline V gene. The V and J ends lost 6 bases and 2 bases respectively, with 17 bases between them. CDR3 length: 16 amino acids. This chain's CDR3 is CASRMGQGGGNQPQHF. CDR3 bases: TGTGCCAGCAGAATGGGACAAGGAGGCGGCAATCAGCCCCAGCATTTT. The variable domain in full, with the rest retrieved from reference TRBV2 and TRBJ1-5, is EPEVTQTPSHQVTQMGQEVILRCVPISNHLYFYWYRQILGQKVEFLVSFYNNEISEKSEIFDDQFSVERPDGSNFTLKIRSTKLEDSAMYFCASRMGQGGGNQPQHFGDGTRLSIL.

The chain couples TRBV7-2 to TRBJ1-2; 10 bases match TRBD1. Germline V gene data show CDR1 as SGHTA and CDR2 as FQGNSA. CDR3 length: 14 residues. Trimming took 6 bases from V and 2 from J; bases not matched to a gene: 3. The CDR3 nucleotides read TGTGCCAGCAGTCAGGACAGGGGGAACTATGGCTACACCTTC. It translates to CASSQDRGNYGYTF.

This chain uses TRBV2 with TRBJ1-2; D might be TRBD1 (6 bases). The CDR3 runs to 16 residues. CDR1 is SNHLY and CDR2 is FYNNEI in the germline V gene. V lost 3 bases and J lost 8, with 22 bases in between. The CDR3 bases are TGTGCCAGCAGTGACGATCGGGGGGGCGTATCGGGGGGCTACACCTTC. Translating gives CASSDDRGGVSGGYTF.

The chain has TRBV2 and TRBJ1-2, with a weak D call TRBD1 (5 bases). The CDR3 contains 13 residues. From germline, CDR1 is SNHLY and CDR2 FYNNEI. V lost 5 bases, J lost 3 bases, and 10 bases lay in between. CDR3 in amino acids: CASSLQDHYGYTF. In DNA form, the CDR3 reads TGTGCCAGCAGTCTACAGGACCACTATGGCTACACCTTC.

The rearrangement joins TRBV6-6 to TRBJ1-6; 7 bases are a match to TRBD1. Germline values: CDR1 MNHNY, CDR2 SVGAGI (reference sequence). The CDR3 runs 15 residues. The J segment lost 7 bases and the V segment lost 8 bases, leaving 11 bases of the junction unmatched. The CDR3 nucleotides read TGTGCCAGCCTGCCTCCGGGACAGCGAAATTCACCCCTCCACTTT. This translates into CASLPPGQRNSPLHF.